The entry that follows covers one T cell receptor beta chain sequence. V gave up 0 bases and J gave up 4 bases, with 7 bases separating them. The germline V gene has CDR1 SGDLS and CDR2 YYNGEE. The CDR3 totals 13 residues. This specimen belongs to a study of control samples from healthy donors and cancer patients. Repertoires were generated with immunoSEQ multiplex PCR, while TCRdb's copy carries only in-frame clones and drops some. This sample yields 90,000 to 110,000 clones, of which around four fifths are seen a single time; approximately 13% belongs to the top ten. The chain combines TRBV9 with TRBJ2-5; D might be TRBD1 (5 bases). This TCR was sampled from a woman in her forties or fifties in good health. The sequencing sample was made of blood. Here the CDR3 DNA reads TGTGCCAGCAGCGTAGCAGACAGAGAGACCCAGTACTTC. Translating it yields CASSVADRETQYF.